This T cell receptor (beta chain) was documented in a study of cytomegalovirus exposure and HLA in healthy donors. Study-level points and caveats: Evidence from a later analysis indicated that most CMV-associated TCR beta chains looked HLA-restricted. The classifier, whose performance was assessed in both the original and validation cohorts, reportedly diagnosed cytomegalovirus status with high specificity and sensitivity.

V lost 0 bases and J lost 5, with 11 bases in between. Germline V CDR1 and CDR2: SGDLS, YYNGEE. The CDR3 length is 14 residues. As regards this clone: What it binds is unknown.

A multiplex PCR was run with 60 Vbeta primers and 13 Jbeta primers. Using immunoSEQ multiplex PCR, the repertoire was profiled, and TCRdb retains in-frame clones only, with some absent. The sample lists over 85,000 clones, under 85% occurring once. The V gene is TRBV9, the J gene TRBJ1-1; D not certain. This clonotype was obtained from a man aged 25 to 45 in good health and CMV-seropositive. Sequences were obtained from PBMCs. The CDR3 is CASSVGGGPTEAFF. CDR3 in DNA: TGTGCCAGCAGCGTAGGAGGTGGTCCTACTGAAGCTTTCTTT.